This T cell receptor beta chain was identified in a study of sequential checkpoint blockade in melanoma. Data came from immunoSEQ multiplex PCR; TCRdb stores just in-frame clones and leaves some out. The repertoire consists of more than 4,000 clones, with 30% to 35% occurring once and the leading ten covering approximately 12%. This clone was picked up a small number of times. Indicated treatment: randomized to nivolumab then ipilimumab (arm A) or the reverse (arm B). CDR3 size: 13 residues. From germline, CDR1 is LNHDA and CDR2 SQIVND (reference sequence). V lost 1 base and J 9 bases, leaving 10 bases between the germline ends.

The TCR comes from a human donor with melanoma. The chain is built from TRBV19 and TRBJ2-1; D possibly matches TRBD1 or TRBD2 (6 bases each). The source material was tumor tissue (inferred from file names), sampled from a patient given nivolumab and ipilimumab in sequence. The CDR3 DNA reads TGTGCCAGTAGTATAGGGGGGGCCGGTGAGCAGTTCTTC. Its translation is CASSIGGAGEQFF.